The present TCR beta chain was sequenced within a study of radiation and T cells in renal cell carcinoma. For the study at large: Nephrectomy followed 15 Gy stereotactic body radiation by 4 weeks.

Details on this clone: What it recognizes is unknown.

The CDR3 has 11 amino acids. V was trimmed by 6 bases and J by 4 bases, leaving 10 bases between them. Germline V CDR1 and CDR2: SQVTM, ANQGSEA. Regarding the study as a whole: Top tumor clonotypes rose in blood 2 weeks post-radiation, then contracted. Without pretreatment biopsies, baseline tumor clonotype presence was undetermined.

Time point noted: baseline pretreatment blood. The treatment denotes: 15 Gy SBRT to primary tumor, nephrectomy 4 weeks later. Blood was sampled at baseline, 2 weeks and 4 weeks after SBRT. This table comes from immunoSEQ multiplex PCR, and its TCRdb copy is limited to in-frame clones, with some not included. The sample lists about 130,000 clones, nearly 90% seen once, with around 12% in the top ten. The receptor was isolated from a woman between 45 and 65 years old with renal cell carcinoma. The V call is TRBV29-1, the J call TRBJ2-7, with D unclear. The sequences come from blood, collected from a patient whose treatment included radiotherapy and nephrectomy. CDR3 in amino acids: CSVRDNYEQYF. In nucleotides, the CDR3 is TGCAGCGTCCGCGACAATTACGAGCAGTACTTC.